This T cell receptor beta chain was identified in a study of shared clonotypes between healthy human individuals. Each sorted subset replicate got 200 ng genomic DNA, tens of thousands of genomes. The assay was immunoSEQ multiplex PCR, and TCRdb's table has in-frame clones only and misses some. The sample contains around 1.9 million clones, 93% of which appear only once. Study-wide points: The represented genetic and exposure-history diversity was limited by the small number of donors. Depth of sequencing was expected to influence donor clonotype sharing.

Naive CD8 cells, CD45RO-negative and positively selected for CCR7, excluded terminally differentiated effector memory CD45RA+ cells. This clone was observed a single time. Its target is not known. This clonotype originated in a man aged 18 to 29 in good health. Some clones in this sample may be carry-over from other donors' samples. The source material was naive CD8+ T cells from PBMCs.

CDR3 in amino acids: CASRGILTLNIQYF. The CDR3 DNA is TGTGCCAGCCGCGGTATACTGACCCTAAACATTCAGTACTTC. The chain couples TRBV21-1 to TRBJ2-4; TRBD2 is taken as the D call from the table, unchecked against the DNA. TRBV21-1 is termed a pseudogene. This CDR3 comprises 14 residues.